A selection of T cell receptor beta chains follows, all from one sample in a study of shared clonotypes between healthy human individuals. Some clones are missing from TCRdb's copy, which holds only in-frame ones; the method was immunoSEQ multiplex PCR. The sample has hundreds of thousands of clones; about 95% are singletons. The sample was naive CD8+ T cells sorted from blood. Every receptor here comes from a woman in her thirties in good health. The CDR3 runs from the conserved cysteine through the conserved F or W. A D gene is named only where the DNA matches it firmly. Rows give clone size only sometimes, using once, few, many, or a class for an expanded clone.

clone size	D gene	V gene	J gene	CDR3 DNA	CDR3 protein
NA	NA	TRBV11-2	TRBJ2-7	TGTGCCAGCACCCAAGGGGGGGACTGGAGTTACGAGCAGTACTTC	CASTQGGDWSYEQYF
NA	NA	TRBV6-6	TRBJ1-1	TGTGCCAGCAGTTATGGGGCGGGCGTTGGCGCTGAAGCTTTCTTT	CASSYGAGVGAEAFF
NA	NA	TRBV7-9	TRBJ1-1	TGTGCCAGCAGCTTATGGAAGGGAGCCGAAGGAGCTTTCTTT	CASSLWKGAEGAFF
NA	TRBD2	TRBV5-1	TRBJ2-1	TGCGCCAGCAGCCCTGTCCCTAGCGGGAGTCTCAATGAGCAGTTCTTC	CASSPVPSGSLNEQFF
NA	NA	TRBV5-1	TRBJ2-1	TGCGCCAGCAGCTTGGGGGGAATGGTGTTCTTC	CASSLGGMVFF
NA	NA	TRBV4-1	TRBJ2-3	TGCGCCAGCAGCCAATTTTGGGATACGCAGTATTTT	CASSQFWDTQYF
NA	NA	TRBV7-9	TRBJ1-1	TGTGCCAGCAGCTTAGCCCCCAGGGGCCACAACACTGAAGCTTTCTTT	CASSLAPRGHNTEAFF
NA	TRBD2	TRBV19	TRBJ2-7	TGTGCCAGTAGTGCTCCCGGGACTAGCTACGAGCAGTACTTC	CASSAPGTSYEQYF
once	NA	TRBV28	TRBJ2-2	TGTGCCAGCATGCCTCACATGGGTGGGGAGCTGTTTTTT	CASMPHMGGELFF
few	NA	TRBV2	TRBJ1-1	TGTGCCTGCGGGGCTGAGAACACTGAAGCTTTCTTT	CACGAENTEAFF
once	NA	TRBV4-1	TRBJ2-1	TGCGCCAGCAGCCCCGGGCCCGGGTATGCTGAGCAGTTCTTC	CASSPGPGYAEQFF